This T cell receptor beta chain originates from a study of OX40 agonist ivuxolimab in advanced cancers. Study-level information: Hepatocellular carcinoma, melanoma, renal cell or head and neck cancer occurred in dose-escalation patients.

Sequencing used immunoSEQ multiplex PCR; TCRdb keeps in-frame clones, though not all of them. The sample lists under 60,000 clones, 90% seen once, with around 5.8% in the top ten. Germline-derived CDR1 and CDR2 are KGHSH and LQKENI. CDR3 length: 15 amino acids. V lost 3 bases and J lost 2, with 8 bases in between. The starting material was CD4+ or CD8+ T cells sorted from blood, obtained in a trial of the OX40 agonist ivuxolimab. The sequence was collected from an adult with an advanced solid tumor such as melanoma, head and neck, liver or kidney cancer. The chain is built from TRBV18 and TRBJ2-6; D remains unclear. The CDR3 region has the DNA TGTGCCAGCTCACCCGACTCGACTGGGGCCAACGTCCTGACTTTC. Protein product: CASSPDSTGANVLTF.